These 30 T cell receptor beta chains share one sample of origin, sequenced in a study of OX40 agonist ivuxolimab in advanced cancers. TCRdb keeps only in-frame clones here, not all; method: immunoSEQ multiplex PCR. The sample shows under 12,000 clones, around nine tenths of them seen only once. The sample here was CD4+ or CD8+ T cells sorted from blood, taken in a trial of the OX40 agonist ivuxolimab. These receptor sequences come from an adult with an advanced solid tumor such as melanoma, head and neck, liver or kidney cancer.

V is TRBV6-5 and J is TRBJ1-1, with a weak D call TRBD1 (6 bases). There are 14 residues in the CDR3. V lost 5 bases and J 3 bases, leaving 13 bases between the germline ends. Germline V lookup: CDR1 MNHEY, CDR2 SVGAGI. Here the CDR3 reads CASSRDKSHTEAFF. The CDR3 nucleotides are TGTGCCAGCAGTAGGGACAAAAGTCACACTGAAGCTTTCTTT.

The V and J genes are TRBV27 and TRBJ1-1, with D possibly TRBD1 on 5 matching bases. The CDR3 runs 14 residues. V lost 7 bases to trimming and J lost 4 bases, with 16 bases between them. The germline V gene encodes CDR1 MNHEY and CDR2 SMNVEV (reference sequence). CDR3 region: CASNSQGVSTEAFF. In DNA, the CDR3 is TGTGCCAGCAACTCGCAGGGTGTGAGCACTGAAGCTTTCTTT.

The chain couples TRBV2 to TRBJ1-3; 7 nucleotides agree with TRBD1. The CDR3 extends over 16 amino acids. Germline loops: CDR1 SNHLY, CDR2 FYNNEI. V lost 6 bases, J lost 1 base, and 9 bases stayed unmatched. In nucleotides, the CDR3 is TGTGCCAGCAGGTTAAACAGGGGCTTGTCTGGAAACACCATATATTTT. As protein: CASRLNRGLSGNTIYF. The complete variable domain, with remaining parts taken from reference TRBV2 and TRBJ1-3, reads EPEVTQTPSHQVTQMGQEVILRCVPISNHLYFYWYRQILGQKVEFLVSFYNNEISEKSEIFDDQFSVERPDGSNFTLKIRSTKLEDSAMYFCASRLNRGLSGNTIYFGEGSWLTVV.

This clone was observed a handful of times. The chain employs TRBV25-1 and TRBJ1-5; D is ambiguous. Germline V gene lookup returns CDR1 MGHDK and CDR2 SYGVNS. Between the trimmed V and J ends, which lost 10 bases and 9 bases, there was a span of 7 bases. This CDR3 is 9 amino acids long. CDR3 sequence (DNA): TGTGCCACCCCCTGGCCCCAGCATTTT. Translated: CATPWPQHF. The full variable domain, rest sourced from reference TRBV25-1 and TRBJ1-5, is EADIYQTPRYLVIGTGKKITLECSQTMGHDKMYWYQQDPGMELHLIHYSYGVNSTEKGDLSSESTVSRIRTEHFPLTLESARPSHTSQYLCATPWPQHFGDGTRLSIL.

V usage is TRBV5-6 and J usage is TRBJ2-7; TRBD1 aligns across 7 bases. The CDR3 has 14 residues. Germline values: CDR1 SGHDT, CDR2 YYEEEE. After removal of 0 bases from V and 4 bases from J, the junction contained 4 bases not matched to a gene. The CDR3 DNA reads as TGTGCCAGCAGCTTGGAGGGGACAGCTTACGAGCAGTACTTC. This gives the protein CASSLEGTAYEQYF. Drawing the rest from reference TRBV5-6 and TRBJ2-7, the complete variable domain is DAGVTQSPTHLIKTRGQQVTLRCSPKSGHDTVSWYQQALGQGPQFIFQYYEEEERQRGNFPDRFSGHQFPNYSSELNVNALLLGDSALYLCASSLEGTAYEQYFGPGTRLTVT.

In its sample, this clone was seen once. This chain uses TRBV19 with TRBJ1-1; 8 bases are shared with TRBD1. Germline CDR1 is LNHDA and CDR2 is SQIVND (reference sequence). J was trimmed by 4 bases and V by 3 bases; bases with no gene match: 10. The CDR3 sequence is 16 residues long. CDR3: CASSIFSPTGGTEAFF. In DNA form, the CDR3 reads TGTGCCAGTAGTATTTTCAGCCCCACAGGGGGCACTGAAGCTTTCTTT.

The table lists this clone with a count of one. The chain couples TRBV27 to TRBJ2-1, with TRBD2 as a possible D gene (5 bases). The CDR3 covers 13 residues. V was clipped by 2 bases and J by 3 bases, with 5 bases between them. Per the germline V gene, CDR1 is MNHEY and CDR2 is SMNVEV (reference sequence). The CDR3 region is CASSLRGYNEQFF. DNA for the CDR3: TGTGCCAGCAGTTTACGGGGCTACAATGAGCAGTTCTTC.

Regarding this clone: Since a much larger clone is just one base distant, this may be a read error. The CDR3 loop reads CASSQGPHVFQPQHF. In DNA form, the CDR3 reads TGCGCCAGCAGCCAAGGGCCGCACGTTTTCCAGCCCCAGCATTTT. The V call is TRBV4-1, the J call TRBJ1-5; D remains unclear. V was clipped by 1 base and J by 7 bases, with 14 bases between them. Germline CDR1 and CDR2: MGHRA and YSYEKL. The CDR3 runs to 15 residues.

V gene TRBV7-9 combines with J gene TRBJ2-3; a weak D match, TRBD1 (6 bases). Trimming took off 6 bases at V and 5 bases at J, with 18 bases between the two ends. The CDR3 covers 15 residues. Germline V lookup: CDR1 SEHNR, CDR2 FQNEAQ (reference sequence). The CDR3 DNA reads TGTGCCAGCAGACGAGGACAGTCCCTCGTAGATACGCAGTATTTT. This sequence encodes CASRRGQSLVDTQYF.

The genes are TRBV9 and TRBJ2-7, with a weak D call TRBD2 (6 bases). Trimming stripped 0 bases from V and 3 bases from J, with 10 bases between. Germline CDR1 and CDR2: SGDLS and YYNGEE. The CDR3 has 14 amino acids. In nucleotides, the CDR3 is TGTGCCAGCAGCGTAGCTACGGGGGACTACGAGCAGTACTTC. It translates to CASSVATGDYEQYF.

J is TRBJ2-1 and V is TRBV10-2, with 10 bases that match TRBD2. The junction had 3 bases not matched to a gene; V was cut back by 4 bases and J by 6 bases. The CDR3 totals 14 residues. Germline CDR1 and CDR2: WSHSY and SAAADI. The CDR3 DNA reads as TGCGCCAGCAGTGGGACTAGCGGAGGCAATGAGCAGTTCTTC. It translates to CASSGTSGGNEQFF.

The genes are TRBV30 and TRBJ1-1; the D gene is possibly TRBD1 (5 bases). The CDR3 spans 14 residues. Trimming stripped 6 bases from V and 4 bases from J, with 18 bases between. Per germline, CDR1 GTSNPN and CDR2 SVGIG (reference sequence). This CDR3 is CACPRQGGFTEAFF. Here the CDR3 DNA reads TGTGCCTGCCCCCGGCAGGGAGGGTTCACTGAAGCTTTCTTT.

Only a few counts were recorded for this clone. The chain couples TRBV6-4 to TRBJ2-1; TRBD1 matches 8 bases. The trim removed 5 bases at V and 4 bases at J, leaving 10 bases unmatched. Germline CDR1 is MRHNA and CDR2 is SNTAGT. The CDR3 runs to 16 residues. The CDR3 region has the DNA TGTGCCAGCAGTATACAGGGGGTCGGGGGTTACAATGAGCAGTTCTTC. This encodes CASSIQGVGGYNEQFF.

This clone is labeled medium-sized (0.01 to 0.1%). The V call is TRBV4-2, the J call TRBJ2-3, with 10 bases matching TRBD2. The CDR3 runs to 18 residues. Germline CDR1 and CDR2: LGHNA and YNFKEQ. Unmatched junction bases numbered 6, after V lost 0 bases and J lost 0 bases. CDR3 nucleotides: TGTGCCAGCAGCCAAGATTATAGGACTAGCGGTAGCACAGATACGCAGTATTTT. Protein: CASSQDYRTSGSTDTQYF.

The rearrangement uses TRBV30 and TRBJ1-1; D uncertain. Germline CDR1 reads GTSNPN; CDR2 reads SVGIG (reference sequence). V gave up 0 bases and J gave up 1 base, with 6 bases separating them. The CDR3 length is 13 residues. The CDR3: CAWSVRENTEAFF. In nucleotides, the CDR3 is TGTGCCTGGAGTGTACGAGAGAACACTGAAGCTTTCTTT.

The rearrangement joins TRBV5-6 to TRBJ2-7; D may be TRBD2 (5 bases). This CDR3 has 13 residues. With 4 bases removed from V and 7 bases from J, the gap between germline ends came to 15 bases. CDR1 is SGHDT and CDR2 is YYEEEE in the germline V gene. CDR3 coding DNA: TGTGCCAGCAGCCATGGAGGCAGCCGGGAGCAGTACTTC. It yields the protein CASSHGGSREQYF.

The chain carries TRBV27 and TRBJ2-7; D uncertain. CDR1 and CDR2 (germline): MNHEY, SMNVEV (reference sequence). The CDR3 covers 15 residues. Between the trimmed V and J ends, which lost 2 bases and 3 bases, there was a span of 14 bases. The CDR3 sequence: CASSLVVPGFYEQYF. The CDR3 DNA is TGTGCCAGCAGTTTAGTGGTACCTGGGTTCTACGAGCAGTACTTC.

The chain is built from TRBV2 and TRBJ2-3; no clear D gene. The CDR3 loop spans 15 amino acids. The V end lost 2 bases, the J end lost 6 bases, and 15 bases lay between the germline ends. The germline V gene encodes CDR1 SNHLY and CDR2 FYNNEI. CDR3 sequence: CASSELGNPADTQYF. In DNA, the CDR3 is TGTGCCAGCAGTGAATTGGGGAACCCGGCGGATACGCAGTATTTT.

A note on this clone: One end of the junction varies from germline; a read error may be responsible. This sequence joins TRBV5-3 and TRBJ1-2; no firm D call. TRBV5-3 is annotated as an ORF whose role is uncertain. CDR3 size: 14 residues. CDR3 in amino acids: CASSLDGSNYGYTF. The CDR3 region has the DNA TGTGCCAGCAGCTTAGACGGATCTAACTATGGCTACACCTTC.

CDR3 sequence: CASSLARLAGGPVGELFF. The CDR3 DNA is TGTGCCAGCAGCTTAGCGCGACTAGCGGGAGGGCCAGTCGGGGAGCTGTTTTTT. V usage is TRBV7-8 and J usage is TRBJ2-2; 14 nucleotides match TRBD2. The CDR3 has 18 amino acids. Looked up from germline, CDR1 is SGHVS and CDR2 is FQNEAQ. The V gene end was trimmed by 0 bases and the J gene end by 7 bases; junction bases not matched to a gene: 7.

This chain uses TRBV4-1 with TRBJ2-7; D is ambiguous. Germline lookup yields CDR1 MGHRA and CDR2 YSYEKL. The length of the CDR3 is 15 residues. V was pared by 4 bases and J by 0 bases, with 13 bases between. CDR3 nucleotides: TGCGCCAGCAGCCCAAAGACGACTGGCTCCTACGAGCAGTACTTC. It is translated as CASSPKTTGSYEQYF.

This clone was observed a handful of times. The junction and the germline gene differ at one end; a read error may be behind it. This chain joins TRBV7-7 and TRBJ2-7; TRBD2 aligns across 10 bases. CDR3 length equals 14 residues. CDR1 SSHAT and CDR2 FNYEAQ come from the germline V gene (reference sequence). The chain's CDR3 is CASSPSGRPYEQYF. DNA for the CDR3: TGTGCTAGCAGCCCTAGCGGGAGACCATACGAGCAGTACTTC.

CDR3 bases: TGTGCCAGCAGTTTAGGCGCGGGGGGCTACGAGCAGTACTTC. Translation: CASSLGAGGYEQYF. The chain links TRBV28 to TRBJ2-7; 8 bases are a match to TRBD2. In germline, CDR1 is MDHEN, CDR2 SYDVKM. Germline trimming cut 2 bases from V and 3 bases from J; bases unmatched to any gene: 3. This CDR3 is built from 14 residues.

CDR3 coding DNA: TGTGCCAGCAGCCAAGATCCACAGGGGTTGCCCTACGAGCAGTACTTC. Its protein product is CASSQDPQGLPYEQYF. The chain links TRBV4-2 to TRBJ2-7, with 7 bases lining up with TRBD1. Germline V gives CDR1 LGHNA, CDR2 YNFKEQ. The CDR3 is 16 residues long. The ends lost 0 bases at V and 2 bases at J; junction bases unmatched: 7.

The chain uses TRBV7-9 and TRBJ2-3; weak D call: TRBD1 (5 bases). Germline-derived CDR1 and CDR2 are SEHNR and FQNEAQ (reference sequence). Trimming removed 1 base at V and 6 bases at J, with 17 bases between. CDR3 length: 16 amino acids. CDR3 loop: CASSLVAAQGADTQYF. CDR3 bases: TGTGCCAGCAGCTTAGTTGCCGCGCAGGGTGCTGATACGCAGTATTTT.

This chain connects TRBV28 to TRBJ2-7; tentative D call: TRBD2 (6 bases). V dropped 5 bases and J dropped 5 bases, with 31 bases sitting between them. Per the germline V gene, CDR1 is MDHEN and CDR2 is SYDVKM. The CDR3 contains 19 residues. The CDR3 bases are TGTGCCAGCAGTACTCCAAGCCTCACCCGGGACTCGGAGGGGAACGAGCAGTACTTC. This codes for CASSTPSLTRDSEGNEQYF.

The V call is TRBV19, the J call TRBJ1-1; D possibly corresponds to TRBD1 (5 bases). CDR1 is LNHDA and CDR2 is SQIVND in the germline V gene (reference sequence). This CDR3 region has 14 residues. V lost 2 bases and J lost 2, with 9 bases in between. For the CDR3, the DNA is TGTGCCAGTAGTATACAGGGTTCCAACACTGAAGCTTTCTTT. It is translated as CASSIQGSNTEAFF.

Relative to its sample, this clone is medium-sized. The V and J genes are TRBV5-1 and TRBJ2-7, with 7 bases fitting TRBD1. This CDR3 has 14 residues. Trimming took 0 bases from V and 0 from J; bases not matched to a gene: 0. Germline CDR1 and CDR2: SGHRS and YFSETQ. CDR3 loop: CASSLEGASYEQYF. For the CDR3, the DNA is TGCGCCAGCAGCTTGGAGGGGGCCTCCTACGAGCAGTACTTC.

The chain links TRBV28 to TRBJ1-1; 9 bases agree with TRBD1. The CDR3 totals 13 residues. Germline V gene data show CDR1 as MDHEN and CDR2 as SYDVKM. The junction had 5 bases not matched to a gene; V was cut back by 3 bases and J by 9 bases. The CDR3 sequence: CASSFGTGSQAFF. Here the CDR3 DNA reads TGTGCCAGCAGTTTTGGGACAGGGTCCCAAGCTTTCTTT.

The chain couples TRBV6-6 to TRBJ2-3; D is uncertain. Trimming pared 5 bases from V and 2 bases from J, leaving 14 bases between. This CDR3 spans 15 amino acids. CDR1 MNHNY and CDR2 SVGAGI come from the germline V gene (reference sequence). Here the CDR3 DNA reads TGTGCCAGCAGTGACGGGTCGGGCCACACAGATACGCAGTATTTT. This codes for CASSDGSGHTDTQYF.